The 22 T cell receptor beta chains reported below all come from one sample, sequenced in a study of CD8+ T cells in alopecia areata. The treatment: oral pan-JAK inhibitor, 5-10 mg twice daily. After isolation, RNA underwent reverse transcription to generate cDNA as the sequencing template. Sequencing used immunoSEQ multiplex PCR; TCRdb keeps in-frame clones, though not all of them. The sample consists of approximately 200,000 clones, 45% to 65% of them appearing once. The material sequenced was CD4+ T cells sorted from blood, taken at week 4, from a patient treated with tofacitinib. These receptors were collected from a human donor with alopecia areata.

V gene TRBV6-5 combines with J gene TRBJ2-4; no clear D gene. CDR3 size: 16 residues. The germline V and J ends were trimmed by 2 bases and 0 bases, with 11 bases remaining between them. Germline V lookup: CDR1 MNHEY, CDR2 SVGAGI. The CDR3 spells CASSYDWSGAKNIQYF. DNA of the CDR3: TGTGCCAGCAGTTACGACTGGTCGGGAGCCAAAAACATTCAGTACTTC.

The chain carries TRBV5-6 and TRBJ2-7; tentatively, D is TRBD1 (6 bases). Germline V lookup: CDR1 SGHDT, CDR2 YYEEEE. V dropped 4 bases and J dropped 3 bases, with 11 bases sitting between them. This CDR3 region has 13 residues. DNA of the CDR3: TGTGCCAGCAGCCCGCTACAGGGCTACGAGCAGTACTTC. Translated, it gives CASSPLQGYEQYF.

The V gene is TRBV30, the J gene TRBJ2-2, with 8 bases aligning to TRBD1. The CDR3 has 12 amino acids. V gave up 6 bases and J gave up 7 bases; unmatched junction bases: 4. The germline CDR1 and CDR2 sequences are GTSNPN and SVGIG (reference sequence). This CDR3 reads CACQGAGGELFF. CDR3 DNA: TGTGCCTGTCAGGGGGCTGGCGGGGAGCTGTTTTTT.

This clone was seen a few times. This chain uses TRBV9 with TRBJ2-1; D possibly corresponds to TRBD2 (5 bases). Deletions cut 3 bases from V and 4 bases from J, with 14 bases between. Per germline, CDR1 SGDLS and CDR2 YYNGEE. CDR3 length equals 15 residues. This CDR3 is CASSAHGLYYNEQFF. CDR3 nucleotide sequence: TGTGCCAGCAGCGCGCACGGACTTTATTACAATGAGCAGTTCTTC.

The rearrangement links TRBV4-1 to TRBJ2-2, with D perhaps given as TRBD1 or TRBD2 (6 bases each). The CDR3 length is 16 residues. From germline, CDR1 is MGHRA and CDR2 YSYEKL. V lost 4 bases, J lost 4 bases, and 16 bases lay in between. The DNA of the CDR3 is TGCGCCAGCAGCCGCGGTCGAGGAGGGGGCACCGGGGAGCTGTTTTTT. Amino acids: CASSRGRGGGTGELFF.

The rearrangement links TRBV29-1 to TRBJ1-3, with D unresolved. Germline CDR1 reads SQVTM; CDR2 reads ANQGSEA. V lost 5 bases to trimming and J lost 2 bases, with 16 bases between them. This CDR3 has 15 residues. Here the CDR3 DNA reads TGCAGCGTTAGCTACGGTGCAAGAGCTGGAAACACCATATATTTT. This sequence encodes CSVSYGARAGNTIYF. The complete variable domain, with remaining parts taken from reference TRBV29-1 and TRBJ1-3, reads SAVISQKPSRDICQRGTSLTIQCQVDSQVTMMFWYRQQPGQSLTLIATANQGSEATYESGFVIDKFPISRPNLTFSTLTVSNMSPEDSSIYLCSVSYGARAGNTIYFGEGSWLTVV.

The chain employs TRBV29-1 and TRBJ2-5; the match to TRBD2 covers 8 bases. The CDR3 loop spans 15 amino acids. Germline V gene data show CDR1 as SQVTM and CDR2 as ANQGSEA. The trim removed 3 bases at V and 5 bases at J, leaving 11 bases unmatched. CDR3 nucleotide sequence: TGCAGCGTTGAGGGGCTAGCGGGCGGCGGGGAGACCCAGTACTTC. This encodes CSVEGLAGGGETQYF.

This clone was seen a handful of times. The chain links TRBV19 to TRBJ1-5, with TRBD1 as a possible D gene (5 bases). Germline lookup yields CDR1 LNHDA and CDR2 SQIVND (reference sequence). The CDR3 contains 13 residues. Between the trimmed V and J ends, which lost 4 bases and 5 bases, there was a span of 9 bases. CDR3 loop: CASSTGTYQPQHF. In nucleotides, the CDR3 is TGTGCCAGTAGTACCGGGACCTATCAGCCCCAGCATTTT. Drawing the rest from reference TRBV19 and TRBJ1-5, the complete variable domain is DGGITQSPKYLFRKEGQNVTLSCEQNLNHDAMYWYRQDPGQGLRLIYYSQIVNDFQKGDIAEGYSVSREKKESFPLTVTSAQKNPTAFYLCASSTGTYQPQHFGDGTRLSIL.

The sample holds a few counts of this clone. The CDR3 loop is CSVHDNPTEQYF. The CDR3 DNA is TGCAGCGTTCACGACAACCCTACCGAGCAGTACTTC. This chain links TRBV29-1 with TRBJ2-7; unclear D gene. V lost 5 bases and J 6 bases, leaving 14 bases between the germline ends. Germline assignment: CDR1 SQVTM and CDR2 ANQGSEA. This CDR3 contains 12 residues.

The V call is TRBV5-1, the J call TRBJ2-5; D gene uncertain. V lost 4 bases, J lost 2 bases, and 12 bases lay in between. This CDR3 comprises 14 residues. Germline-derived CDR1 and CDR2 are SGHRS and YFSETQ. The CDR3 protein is CASSPRTSQETQYF. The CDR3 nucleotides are TGCGCCAGCAGCCCTAGGACCAGTCAAGAGACCCAGTACTTC. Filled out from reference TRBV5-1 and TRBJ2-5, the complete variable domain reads KAGVTQTPRYLIKTRGQQVTLSCSPISGHRSVSWYQQTPGQGLQFLFEYFSETQRNKGNFPGRFSGRQFSNSRSEMNVSTLELGDSALYLCASSPRTSQETQYFGPGTRLLVL.

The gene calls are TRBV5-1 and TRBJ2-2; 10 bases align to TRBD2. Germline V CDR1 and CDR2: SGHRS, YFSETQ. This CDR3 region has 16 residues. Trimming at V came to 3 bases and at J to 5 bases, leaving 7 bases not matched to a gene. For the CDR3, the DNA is TGCGCCAGCAGCTCTACCGGGACTAGCGTAACCGGGGAGCTGTTTTTT. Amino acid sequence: CASSSTGTSVTGELFF.

The CDR3 region has the DNA TGTGCCAGCAGCCCGAGAGGGTCCTATGGCTACACCTTC. Translating gives CASSPRGSYGYTF. This chain uses TRBV5-4 with TRBJ1-2; D unresolved. This CDR3 has 13 amino acids. Trimming removed 4 bases from V and 4 bases from J, with 11 bases in between. Germline V gene sequence: CDR1 SGHNT, CDR2 YYREEE (reference sequence).

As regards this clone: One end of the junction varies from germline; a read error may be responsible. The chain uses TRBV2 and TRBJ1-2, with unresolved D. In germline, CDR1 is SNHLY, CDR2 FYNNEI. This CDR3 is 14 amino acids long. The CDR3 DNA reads TGTGCCAGCAGCGCGGAACGCTTACTCCCCTCTGACATCTTC. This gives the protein CASSAERLLPSDIF.

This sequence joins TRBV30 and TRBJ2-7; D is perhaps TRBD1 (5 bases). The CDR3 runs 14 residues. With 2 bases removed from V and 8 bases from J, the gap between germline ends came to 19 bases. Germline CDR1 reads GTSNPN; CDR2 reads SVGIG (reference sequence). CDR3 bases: TGTGCCTGGAGTTCTGCCTGGACATCTACGAAGCAGTACTTC. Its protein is CAWSSAWTSTKQYF.

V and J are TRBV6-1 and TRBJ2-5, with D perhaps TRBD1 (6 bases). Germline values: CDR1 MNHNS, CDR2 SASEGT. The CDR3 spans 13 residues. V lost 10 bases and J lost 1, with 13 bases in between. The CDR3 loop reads CAMRVGGQETQYF. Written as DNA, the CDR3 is TGTGCCATGCGGGTAGGGGGCCAAGAGACCCAGTACTTC.

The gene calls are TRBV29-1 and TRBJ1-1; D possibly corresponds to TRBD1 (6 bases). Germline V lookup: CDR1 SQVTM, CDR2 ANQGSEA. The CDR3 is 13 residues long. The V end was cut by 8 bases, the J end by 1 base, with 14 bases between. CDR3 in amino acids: CSSRRTENTEAFF. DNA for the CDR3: TGCAGCTCTCGAAGGACAGAGAACACTGAAGCTTTCTTT.

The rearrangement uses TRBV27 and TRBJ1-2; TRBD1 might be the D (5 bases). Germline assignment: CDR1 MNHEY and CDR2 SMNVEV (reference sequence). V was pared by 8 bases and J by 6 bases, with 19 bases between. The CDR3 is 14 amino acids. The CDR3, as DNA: TGTGCCAGCCGTGGGGCCCAACCAACCCATGGCTACACCTTC. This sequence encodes CASRGAQPTHGYTF.

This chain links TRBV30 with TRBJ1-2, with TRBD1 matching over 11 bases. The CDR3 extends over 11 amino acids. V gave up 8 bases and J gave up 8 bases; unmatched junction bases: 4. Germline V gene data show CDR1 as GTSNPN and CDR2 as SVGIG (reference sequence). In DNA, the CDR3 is TGTGCCCGGACAGGGGGCTCGGGCTACACCTTC. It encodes CARTGGSGYTF. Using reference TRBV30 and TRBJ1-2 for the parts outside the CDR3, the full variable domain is SQTIHQWPATLVQPVGSPLSLECTVEGTSNPNLYWYRQAAGRGLQLLFYSVGIGQISSEVPQNLSASRPQDRQFILSSKKLLLSDSGFYLCARTGGSGYTFGSGTRLTVV.

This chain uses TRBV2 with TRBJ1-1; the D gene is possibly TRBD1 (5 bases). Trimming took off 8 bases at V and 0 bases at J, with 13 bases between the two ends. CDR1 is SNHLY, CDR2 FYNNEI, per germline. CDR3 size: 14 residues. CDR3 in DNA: TGTGCCAGCGAGACTATGGGGGTGAACACTGAAGCTTTCTTT. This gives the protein CASETMGVNTEAFF.

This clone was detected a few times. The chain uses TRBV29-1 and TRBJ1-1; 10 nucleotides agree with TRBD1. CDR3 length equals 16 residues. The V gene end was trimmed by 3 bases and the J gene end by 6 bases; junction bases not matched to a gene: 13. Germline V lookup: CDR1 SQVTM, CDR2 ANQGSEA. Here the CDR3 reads CSVDETGGALGAEAFF. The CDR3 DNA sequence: TGCAGCGTTGATGAGACAGGGGGCGCCTTGGGGGCTGAAGCTTTCTTT.

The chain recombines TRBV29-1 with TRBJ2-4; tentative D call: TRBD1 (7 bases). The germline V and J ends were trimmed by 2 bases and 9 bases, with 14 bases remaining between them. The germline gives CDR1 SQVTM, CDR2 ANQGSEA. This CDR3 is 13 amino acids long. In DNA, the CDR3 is TGCAGCGTTGAATTGCGGGACAGTGGCATTCAGTACTTC. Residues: CSVELRDSGIQYF.

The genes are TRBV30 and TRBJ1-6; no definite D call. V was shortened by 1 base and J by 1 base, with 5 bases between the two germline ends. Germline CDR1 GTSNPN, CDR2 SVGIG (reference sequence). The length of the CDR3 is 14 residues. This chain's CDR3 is CAWSGRSYNSPLHF. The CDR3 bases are TGTGCCTGGAGTGGACGTTCCTATAATTCACCCCTCCACTTT.